This TCR beta chain appears in the sequencing data of a study of shared clonotypes between healthy human individuals. Naive CD8 cells were CD45RO-negative, positively selected for CCR7, excluding terminally differentiated effector memory CD45RA+ cells. Assay used: immunoSEQ multiplex PCR; TCRdb lists only in-frame clones, some missing. In the table there are just over 2,000,000 clones, just under 95% of which are singletons. Germline V gene lookup returns CDR1 SQVTM and CDR2 ANQGSEA. Trimming removed 5 bases from V and 1 base from J, with 24 bases in between. The CDR3 extends over 18 amino acids. The chain combines TRBV29-1 with TRBJ2-1, with D perhaps matching TRBD1 or TRBD2 (5 bases each). Material: naive CD8+ T cells sorted from blood. This TCR derives from a man younger than 30 in good health. CDR3 sequence: CSVRPQVGVIRSYNEQFF. CDR3 nucleotides: TGCAGCGTTAGGCCTCAAGTGGGGGTGATTAGATCCTACAATGAGCAGTTCTTC.